This T cell receptor (beta chain) emerged from a study of control samples from healthy donors and cancer patients. TCRdb keeps only in-frame clones here, not all; method: immunoSEQ multiplex PCR. The sample has more than 95,000 clones; 75% to 90% are singletons. Germline V gene lookup returns CDR1 SGHNT and CDR2 YENEEA. The CDR3 has 16 residues. After removal of 6 bases from V and 5 bases from J, the junction contained 10 bases not matched to a gene. A single count supports this clone. The source of this sequence is a man aged 60 to 69 with lung cancer. The chain recombines TRBV11-3 with TRBJ2-1; 10 bases align to TRBD2. The source material was PBMCs. The CDR3 region is CASSRRLAGGDNEQFF. As DNA, the CDR3 is TGTGCCAGCAGTCGTAGACTAGCGGGCGGGGACAATGAGCAGTTCTTC.